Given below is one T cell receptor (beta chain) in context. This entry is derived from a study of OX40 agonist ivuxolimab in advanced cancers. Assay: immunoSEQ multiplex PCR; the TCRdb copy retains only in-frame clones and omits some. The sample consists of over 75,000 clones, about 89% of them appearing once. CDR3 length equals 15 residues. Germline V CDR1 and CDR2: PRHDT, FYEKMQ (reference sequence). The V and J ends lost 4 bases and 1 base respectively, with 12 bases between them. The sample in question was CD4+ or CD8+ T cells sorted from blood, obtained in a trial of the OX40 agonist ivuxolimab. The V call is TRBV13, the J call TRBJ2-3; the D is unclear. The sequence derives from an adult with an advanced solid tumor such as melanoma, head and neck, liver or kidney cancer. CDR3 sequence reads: CASSSPSRRTDTQYF. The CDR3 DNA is TGTGCCAGCAGCTCCCCGTCCCGGCGCACAGATACGCAGTATTTT.